This record concerns one TCR beta chain sequence. What it binds is unknown. This sample is part of a study of T cell responses to AZD1222 COVID-19 vaccine. Method: immunoSEQ multiplex PCR; TCRdb's copy keeps in-frame clones and lacks some. The table records roughly 140,000 clones, under 95% of them present only once. Findings and caveats of the study: Possibly, clonal diversity was underestimated; donors were largely white British and included more females. Spike regions recognized by vaccine-associated CD4 TCRs spanned the protein, led by 160-218 and 743-854.

The V gene lost 6 bases and the J gene lost 6 bases, with 20 bases spanning the gap. Germline V gene sequence: CDR1 MNHEY, CDR2 SVGAGI. The CDR3 spans 15 residues. This chain joins TRBV6-5 and TRBJ1-2; D unresolved. This receptor was obtained from an adult in good health. The source material was peripheral blood, sampled on day 0 of AZD1222 vaccination. CDR3 DNA: TGTGCCAGCAGGCCTTCTACTGATCCCTATAATGGCTACACCTTC. Amino acids: CASRPSTDPYNGYTF.